This entry lists 20 T cell receptor beta chains sequenced from one sample in a study of blood T cell repertoires in COVID-19. Some clones are missing from TCRdb's copy, which holds only in-frame ones; the method was immunoSEQ multiplex PCR. In the table there are approximately 24,000 clones, 85% to 95% of which are singletons. The sample consisted of peripheral blood. These receptors were taken from a woman aged 50 to 60 with active COVID-19.

The V and J genes are TRBV19 and TRBJ2-7; maybe TRBD1 (6 bases). The CDR3 has 15 amino acids. Trimming took off 4 bases at V and 4 bases at J, with 17 bases between the two ends. The germline CDR1 and CDR2 sequences are LNHDA and SQIVND (reference sequence). The CDR3 loop is CASSNAAGAFYEQYF. The CDR3 DNA sequence: TGTGCCAGTAGTAACGCAGCAGGGGCCTTTTACGAGCAGTACTTC.

V and J are TRBV10-3 and TRBJ2-5; the match to TRBD2 covers 7 bases. The ends lost 0 bases at V and 2 bases at J; junction bases unmatched: 9. The CDR3 extends over 17 amino acids. Germline values: CDR1 ENHRY, CDR2 SYGVKD. The CDR3 nucleotides read TGTGCCATCAGTGAGTCGGAGGGGACTACCCAACAAGAGACCCAGTACTTC. Protein: CAISESEGTTQQETQYF.

The rearrangement links TRBV5-1 to TRBJ1-1; 7 nucleotides agree with TRBD1. CDR3 size: 14 residues. From germline, CDR1 is SGHRS and CDR2 YFSETQ. J gave up 5 bases and V 5 bases, and 9 bases lay outside the gene matches. Here the CDR3 reads CASSSQKGATEAFF. The CDR3 region has the DNA TGCGCCAGCAGTTCACAGAAGGGGGCAACTGAAGCTTTCTTT.

The CDR3 is CASSLGRALRGNEQFF. The CDR3 DNA is TGTGCCAGCAGCTTAGGCAGGGCCCTCCGTGGCAATGAGCAGTTCTTC. The genes are TRBV7-9 and TRBJ2-1; a possible D gene is TRBD1 (5 bases). Trimming removed 1 base from V and 6 bases from J, with 16 bases in between. The CDR3 spans 16 residues. Germline lookup yields CDR1 SEHNR and CDR2 FQNEAQ (reference sequence).

The J gene is TRBJ2-5, the V gene TRBV5-1; unclear D gene. The CDR3 contains 15 residues. Trimming took off 4 bases at V and 0 bases at J, with 13 bases between the two ends. CDR1 SGHRS and CDR2 YFSETQ come from the germline V gene. CDR3 amino acids: CASSLGEIYQETQYF. The CDR3 DNA reads TGCGCCAGCAGCCTGGGTGAGATTTACCAAGAGACCCAGTACTTC.

This chain uses TRBV28 with TRBJ1-5, with unresolved D. There are 14 residues in the CDR3. V lost 3 bases and J lost 9, with 15 bases in between. Germline values: CDR1 MDHEN, CDR2 SYDVKM. The CDR3 loop is CASSLGTAGLPQHF. As DNA, the CDR3 is TGTGCCAGCAGTTTGGGCACGGCGGGGTTGCCCCAGCATTTT.

The J gene is TRBJ2-5, the V gene TRBV3-1 (or the pseudogene TRBV3-2), with 10 bases that match TRBD2. Germline CDR1 is LGHDT and CDR2 is YNNKEL (reference sequence). The junction had 8 bases not matched to a gene; V was cut back by 8 bases and J by 5 bases. CDR3 length: 14 residues. The DNA of the CDR3 is TGTGCCAGCCGAAGCGGGGGGGCCGGTGAGACCCAGTACTTC. Translated: CASRSGGAGETQYF.

The rearrangement joins TRBV4-1 to TRBJ2-5; TRBD1 aligns across 10 bases. Germline CDR1 MGHRA, CDR2 YSYEKL. J lost 4 bases, V lost 3 bases, and 5 bases had no gene match. The CDR3 contains 15 residues. CDR3 in DNA: TGCGCCAGCAGCCAGGCGGGACAGGGGTTAGAGACCCAGTACTTC. This gives the protein CASSQAGQGLETQYF.

The CDR3 nucleotides are TGTGCCAGCAGCGTAGAACCCGGCAATGAGCAGTTCTTC. Translating it yields CASSVEPGNEQFF. This rearrangement joins TRBV9 to TRBJ2-1; D remains unclear. Per germline, CDR1 SGDLS and CDR2 YYNGEE. This CDR3 region has 13 residues. The ends were cut back, 0 bases at V and 6 bases at J, with 7 bases in the middle. The full variable domain, completed using reference TRBV9 and TRBJ2-1, is DSGVTQTPKHLITATGQRVTLRCSPRSGDLSVYWYQQSLDQGLQFLIQYYNGEERAKGNILERFSAQQFPDLHSELNLSSLELGDSALYFCASSVEPGNEQFFGPGTRLTVL.

The V gene is TRBV6-5, the J gene TRBJ1-2; D is uncertain. Germline lookup yields CDR1 MNHEY and CDR2 SVGAGI. Trimming took 6 bases from V and 4 from J, leaving 18 bases between them. This CDR3 region has 15 residues. CDR3 region: CASSRSMSGLYGYTF. The CDR3 DNA reads TGTGCCAGCAGCCGGTCTATGTCGGGTCTCTATGGCTACACCTTC.

The chain is built from TRBV19 and TRBJ1-1; D remains ambiguous. The CDR3 is 16 residues long. Looked up from germline, CDR1 is LNHDA and CDR2 is SQIVND (reference sequence). Trimming shortened V by 0 bases and J by 0 bases, and 11 bases separated the two germline ends. The CDR3 here is CASSIDSQYMNTEAFF. The CDR3, as DNA: TGTGCCAGTAGTATAGACTCCCAGTACATGAACACTGAAGCTTTCTTT.

This clone was recorded once. The chain combines TRBV3-1 (or the pseudogene TRBV3-2) with TRBJ2-3; tentative D call: TRBD2 (6 bases). Germline-derived CDR1 and CDR2 are LGHDT and YNNKEL (reference sequence). The CDR3 length is 15 residues. Trimming cost V 3 bases and J 2 bases, with 12 bases left between them. The CDR3 region is CASSQWRGHTDTQYF. In DNA form, the CDR3 reads TGTGCCAGCAGCCAGTGGCGGGGTCACACAGATACGCAGTATTTT.

The chain couples TRBV5-1 to TRBJ1-1; 7 positions match TRBD1. The junction had 9 bases not matched to a gene; V was cut back by 4 bases and J by 0 bases. The CDR3 is 16 residues long. Germline CDR1 is SGHRS and CDR2 is YFSETQ. The CDR3 nucleotides read TGCGCCAGCAGCCCAGGACAGGAACTGGTGAACACTGAAGCTTTCTTT. This encodes CASSPGQELVNTEAFF.

CDR3 DNA sequence: TGTGCCAGTGGGGGACAGGTGGCACTCTCTGGAAACACCATATATTTT. The encoded protein is CASGGQVALSGNTIYF. This chain joins TRBV19 and TRBJ1-3; 8 nucleotides align to TRBD1. There are 16 residues in the CDR3. V gave up 8 bases and J gave up 0 bases; unmatched junction bases: 9. The germline gives CDR1 LNHDA, CDR2 SQIVND (reference sequence).

The chain joins TRBV7-2 to TRBJ1-1, with 8 nucleotides matching TRBD1. The ends lost 5 bases at V and 4 bases at J; junction bases unmatched: 3. The CDR3 is 13 amino acids. The V gene's germline CDR1 is SGHTA and CDR2 FQGNSA. CDR3 region: CASSRDRGTEAFF. The CDR3 DNA reads TGTGCCAGCAGCCGAGACAGGGGCACTGAAGCTTTCTTT.

V gene TRBV6-1 combines with J gene TRBJ2-7, with TRBD1 matching over 8 bases. The junction had 12 bases not matched to a gene; V was cut back by 2 bases and J by 6 bases. The CDR3 loop spans 16 amino acids. CDR1 and CDR2 (germline): MNHNS, SASEGT. The CDR3 nucleotides read TGTGCCAGCAGTGAAAGGGCAGGGGGCGCTCATAGCGAGCAGTACGTC. Protein sequence: CASSERAGGAHSEQYV.

This chain links TRBV6-1 with TRBJ2-1; 9 bases line up with TRBD1. The germline V gene encodes CDR1 MNHNS and CDR2 SASEGT. V lost 3 bases to trimming and J lost 0 bases; unmatched junction nucleotides: 6. This CDR3 region has 17 residues. The DNA for the CDR3 is TGTGCCAGCAGTGACACCGGACAGGGGTTCTCCTACAATGAGCAGTTCTTC. Encoded protein: CASSDTGQGFSYNEQFF.

This chain connects TRBV28 to TRBJ2-1; D call uncertain. Trimming took 5 bases from V and 9 from J, leaving 8 bases between them. Per germline, CDR1 MDHEN and CDR2 SYDVKM. The CDR3 runs to 11 residues. The CDR3 here is CASSLLSEQFF. The CDR3 DNA reads TGTGCCAGCAGTCTCCTTAGTGAGCAGTTCTTC. Full variable domain (missing parts from reference TRBV28 and TRBJ2-1): DVKVTQSSRYLVKRTGEKVFLECVQDMDHENMFWYRQDPGLGLRLIYFSYDVKMKEKGDIPEGYSVSREKKERFSLILESASTNQTSMYLCASSLLSEQFFGPGTRLTVL.

This clone was counted once. The genes are TRBV20-1 and TRBJ2-7, with D uncertain. Deletions cut 5 bases from V and 7 bases from J, with 9 bases between. Germline lookup yields CDR1 DFQATT and CDR2 SNEGSKA (reference sequence). The CDR3 has 10 residues. The CDR3 loop reads CSAPIQEQYF. CDR3 DNA: TGCAGTGCTCCGATTCAGGAGCAGTACTTC.

This chain uses TRBV6-5 with TRBJ1-2; D may be TRBD1 (6 bases). CDR1 is MNHEY, CDR2 SVGAGI, per germline. The V and J ends lost 10 bases and 7 bases respectively, with 19 bases between them. The length of the CDR3 is 13 residues. CDR3 amino acids: CATSDSPSGGYTF. The CDR3 coding sequence is TGTGCCACCTCGGACAGCCCCTCGGGTGGCTACACCTTC.